This T cell receptor beta chain was recovered during a study of identical twins (dated by TCRdb to 2016 to 2017). For the wider study: The study deep-sequenced TCR alpha and beta repertoires from monozygotic twins, unrelated adults of various ages and cord blood to test whether fetal clonotypes persist. To rule out contamination, the twin experiments were replicated at different times with different library preparation protocols. Study-wide findings and limitations: Fewer insertions were carried by abundant cord blood beta clonotypes, a similar but weaker trend appeared in young adult naive repertoires, and no such trend appeared in memory repertoires. Zero-insertion analyses could be partly confounded by invariant T cells such as MAIT and iNKT, though diverse VJ usage argued against such confounding for most clonotypes. Compared with coincidental sharing between unrelated individuals, out-of-frame TCR alpha sequences shared between twins had an excess of sequences with low generation probability. Recombination models systematically underestimated out-of-frame TCR alpha sharing in monozygotic twins but agreed with sharing between unrelated individuals. Because the same donors could not be followed over many years, conclusions were based on cross-sectional statistical analysis. Excess twin sharing in beta out-of-frame sequences was weaker because fewer shared sequences lowered the signal-to-noise ratio.

Library preparation employed 5' RACE. Data came from an Illumina HiSeq 2000. Template switching added a universal primer binding site, and the final cDNA carried a unique molecular identifier that allowed TCR cDNA molecules to be counted accurately. Specific primers in the conserved constant-segment region were used to synthesize first-strand cDNA for TCR alpha and beta chains. Each cDNA library was double barcoded, with a SMART-Mk sample barcode plus Illumina barcodes, to control for contamination. TruSeq adapter sequences, together with Illumina sample barcodes, were added in two successive PCR steps. The TCR alpha and beta cDNA libraries were sequenced on the Illumina HiSeq platform using custom primers. The paper's data handling went like this. MiGEC was used to process raw reads and extract unique molecular identifiers, and MiXCR was used to find CDR3 positions. For each individual, recombination models were inferred using an EM algorithm with the repgenHMM and IGoR tools. Shared clonotype analysis was performed with the tcR package in R, normalizing sharing by the product of cloneset sizes. Out-of-frame nonproductive sequences were analyzed to study raw recombination free of thymic and clonal selection effects. TCRdb ran its own pipeline on the public reads, namely fastp trimming at Q25 and MiXCR clone calling, and kept in-frame beta chains. All rows with the same CDR3 protein become a single entry with the most common DNA and genes. These V and J calls rely on TCRdb rather than the paper's analysis. The sample table contains hundreds of thousands of distinct CDR3 sequences; only one count was recorded for approximately 24% of them. The ten biggest clones cover 2.9% of the sample.

Only healthy Caucasian donors were included. Three pairs of female monozygotic twins, all aged about 18 to 30 years, were included in the twin cohort. Positive isolation kits from Invitrogen were used to isolate the CD4+ and CD8+ T cell populations. CDR1 and CDR2 are read off the germline V gene as SGDLS and YYNGEE. The CDR3, from cysteine to phenylalanine, totals 15 residues. The read is trimmed to its CDR3 DNA, 45 bases read in frame from base 1. V loses 9 bases of germline sequence and J loses 2 bases, and the interval between the two ends is 19 bases. Regarding this clonotype: This clone's antigen is unknown. No qualities accompany the bases; no much larger clone lies one base away.

This same sample was also part of a study on T cells expressing NK-cell markers. The second study's authors report: TCR beta-chain repertoires were profiled in sorted CD3+CD56+NKG2C+, CD3+CD56+NKG2C- and CD3+CD56-NKG2C+ T-cell subsets from seven or eight donors. Among the eight sequenced donors, seven were HCMV-seropositive and one was HCMV-seronegative. In several experiments an anti-gammadeltaTCR antibody was added to restrict sorting to alphabetaTCR-expressing T cells. In six donors, the dominant CD3+CD56+NKG2C+ clonotypes ranked among the top 10 CD8+ clonotypes, making up roughly 1.0-8% of CD8+ T cells. Those dominant clonotypes were again the most abundant among CD3+CD56-NKG2C+ cells in several donors, at about 25-60.1%. Whether the expanded NKG2C-expressing T cell clones were specific for HCMV antigens remained unclear. Randomly selected healthy volunteers, three men and five women, were used as the eight sequenced donors. A commercial ELISA kit detecting HCMV-specific IgG in serum was used to determine HCMV serostatus. MIGEC was used to demultiplex reads and group reads by UMI, and MiTCR was used to assemble and quantify clonotypes. Only TCR cDNA sequences supported by at least two reads were kept to exclude erroneous sequences. The tcR package was used for downstream repertoire analysis, with clonotypes matched between fractions based on CDR3 nucleotide sequence plus V segment. VDJmatch was used to annotate antigen specificity against VDJdb, with one amino acid substitution allowed in CDR3.

The chain is made from TRBV9 and TRBJ2-3, and the D gene may be TRBD1, 5 bases matching. The source is a woman between 18 and 29 years old in good health. Material: CD4+ T cells sorted from blood. The nucleotide sequence is TGTGCCACGAACAGGCTCCTTAACCCCACAGATACGCAGTATTTT. Translated, this gives CATNRLLNPTDTQYF.